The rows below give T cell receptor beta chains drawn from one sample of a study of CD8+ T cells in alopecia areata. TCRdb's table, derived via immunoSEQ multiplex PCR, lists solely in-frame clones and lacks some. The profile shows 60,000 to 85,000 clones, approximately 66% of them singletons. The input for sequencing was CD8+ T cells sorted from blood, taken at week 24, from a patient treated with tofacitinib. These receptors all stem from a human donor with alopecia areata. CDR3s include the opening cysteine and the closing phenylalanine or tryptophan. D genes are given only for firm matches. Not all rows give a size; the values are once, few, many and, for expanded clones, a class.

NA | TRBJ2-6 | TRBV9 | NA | CASSPREWWRFSGANVLTF | TGTGCCAGCAGCCCAAGAGAGTGGTGGCGGTTTTCTGGGGCCAACGTCCTGACTTTC
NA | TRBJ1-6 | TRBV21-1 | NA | CASSIEIAPLHF | TGTGCCAGCAGCATCGAGATCGCACCCCTCCACTTT
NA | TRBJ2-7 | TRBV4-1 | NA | CASSQVPGQNAYEQYF | TGCGCCAGCAGCCAAGTGCCGGGACAAAATGCCTACGAGCAGTACTTC
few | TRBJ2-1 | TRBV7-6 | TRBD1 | CASSLGQGRNEQFF | TGTGCCAGCAGCTTAGGACAGGGACGCAATGAGCAGTTCTTC
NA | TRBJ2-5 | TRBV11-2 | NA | CASSTDTAWAQETQYF | TGTGCCAGCAGCACGGACACCGCATGGGCCCAAGAGACCCAGTACTTC
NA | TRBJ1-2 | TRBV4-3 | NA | CASSQGRRGAGTNRGYTF | TGCGCCAGCAGCCAAGGTCGACGGGGGGCCGGGACGAATAGGGGCTACACCTTC
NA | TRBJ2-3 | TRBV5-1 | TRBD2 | CASSSGEGSLLDTQYF | TGCGCCAGCAGCTCGGGGGAGGGTAGCCTGTTGGATACGCAGTATTTT
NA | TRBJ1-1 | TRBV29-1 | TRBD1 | CSVEQGATEAFF | TGCAGCGTTGAGCAGGGGGCCACTGAAGCTTTCTTT
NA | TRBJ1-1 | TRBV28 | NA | CASSLRLSNTEAFF | TGTGCCAGCAGTTTAAGGCTTTCGAACACTGAAGCTTTCTTT
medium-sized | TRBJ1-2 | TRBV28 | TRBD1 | CASSPLGQSYGYTF | TGTGCCAGCAGTCCCCTGGGACAGAGCTATGGCTACACCTTC
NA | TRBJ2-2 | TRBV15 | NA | CATNRVGTGELFF | TGTGCCACCAACAGGGTGGGCACCGGGGAGCTGTTTTTT
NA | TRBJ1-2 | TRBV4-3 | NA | CASSQVVGGSQGYTF | TGCGCCAGCAGCCAAGTGGTAGGGGGATCCCAAGGCTACACCTTC